This T cell receptor (beta chain) derives from a study of blood T cell repertoires in COVID-19. How the authors handled the data: Amplification with reference gene primers provided the estimates of nucleated cell counts. Assay: immunoSEQ multiplex PCR; the TCRdb copy retains only in-frame clones and omits some. For V, J and clone size, that table is used; D and trimming come from the DNA. The sample includes roughly 250,000 clones, roughly 90% seen only once; the top ten take about 3%. The cohort comprised adults aged roughly 18 to 90 years residing in under 30 US areas. Clinical histories supplied by participants themselves formed the basis of cohort assignment. CDR3 length equals 15 residues. Germline V lookup: CDR1 MNHEY, CDR2 SMNVEV (reference sequence). Trimming removed 3 bases from V and 3 bases from J; junction bases left unmatched: 7.

V is TRBV27 and J is TRBJ2-7; TRBD2 aligns across 8 bases. The origin of this receptor is a woman between 50 and 59 years old who had recovered from COVID-19. The sequenced sample consisted of PBMCs or T cells enriched from blood (not recorded which). Here the CDR3 DNA reads TGTGCCAGCAGTTTCTCCACTAGCGGTGTCTACGAGCAGTACTTC. Protein: CASSFSTSGVYEQYF.